A selection of T cell receptor beta chains follows, all from one sample in a study of cytomegalovirus exposure and HLA in healthy donors. Clones were sequenced by immunoSEQ multiplex PCR, and TCRdb holds only the in-frame ones, with some missing. The table includes tens of thousands of clones, roughly 95% detected once. What was sequenced was PBMCs. These receptors all come from a man aged 18-30 years in good health and CMV-seronegative. CDR3s leave out the opening cysteine and the closing phenylalanine or tryptophan. Each record gives: clone size, J gene, V gene, CDR3 protein. Expanded clones are given a class, and other clones once, few, many or no size at all.

size: NA; J: TRBJ2-7; V: TRBV29-1; CDR3: SVSGTGSYEQY
size: NA; J: TRBJ2-1; V: TRBV19; CDR3: ASSMGERGEQF
size: NA; J: TRBJ2-7; V: TRBV10-3; CDR3: AIRTGSYEQY
size: NA; J: TRBJ1-5; V: TRBV30; CDR3: AWSPQGVQPQH
size: NA; J: TRBJ1-1; V: TRBV29-1; CDR3: SGRQRGQGNTEAF
size: NA; J: TRBJ2-7; V: TRBV6-6; CDR3: ASSYERGVDEQY
size: NA; J: TRBJ1-4; V: TRBV29-1; CDR3: SGQFNEKLF
size: NA; J: TRBJ2-1; V: TRBV4-3; CDR3: ASSQEGGGSYNEQF
size: NA; J: TRBJ1-2; V: TRBV7-2; CDR3: ASSLEAGVLYGYT
size: NA; J: TRBJ1-1; V: TRBV5-1; CDR3: ASSLWGDTEAF
size: NA; J: TRBJ1-2; V: TRBV18; CDR3: ASSPTGLHGYT
size: NA; J: TRBJ2-2; V: TRBV5-1; CDR3: ASSLSTANTGELF
size: NA; J: TRBJ2-7; V: TRBV5-1; CDR3: ASSLTGGDEQY
size: NA; J: TRBJ1-1; V: TRBV5-1; CDR3: ASSLEQGIEAF
size: NA; J: TRBJ1-2; V: TRBV4-3; CDR3: ASSQDQGAGYGYT
size: NA; J: TRBJ1-5; V: TRBV28; CDR3: ASGGGGQPQH
size: NA; J: TRBJ1-1; V: TRBV7-2; CDR3: ASRVRGIRDRDWYTEAF
size: once; J: TRBJ1-2; V: TRBV18; CDR3: ASSPRTGENYGYT
size: NA; J: TRBJ2-3; V: TRBV28; CDR3: ASSLSSGGADTQY
size: NA; J: TRBJ1-1; V: TRBV15; CDR3: ATSKAGDMNTEAF
size: NA; J: TRBJ1-3; V: TRBV27; CDR3: ASSFHGGNTIY
size: NA; J: TRBJ2-5; V: TRBV5-6; CDR3: ASSLGSGGTQY
size: NA; J: TRBJ1-2; V: TRBV14; CDR3: ASSQTGGVGYT
size: NA; J: TRBJ2-1; V: TRBV29-1; CDR3: SVEGVGGGNEQF